The 15 T cell receptor beta chains below all came from one sample that was sequenced in a study of T cell responses to AZD1222 COVID-19 vaccine. TCRdb's copy holds only in-frame clones and misses some; the assay was immunoSEQ multiplex PCR. The sample shows 150,000 to 200,000 clones, around 92% of them seen only once. Sequences were derived from peripheral blood, sampled on day 0 of AZD1222 vaccination. All receptors derive from an adult in good health.

V and J are TRBV28 and TRBJ1-5; tentative D call: TRBD1 (5 bases). Trimming shortened V by 8 bases and J by 7 bases, and 15 bases separated the two germline ends. The CDR3 spans 13 residues. Germline V lookup: CDR1 MDHEN, CDR2 SYDVKM. Here the CDR3 DNA reads TGTGCCAGCTTCGGCGGGGCTGGCCAGCCCCAGCATTTT. Protein product: CASFGGAGQPQHF.

The V and J genes are TRBV6-5 and TRBJ1-1; D is unclear. Germline V CDR1 and CDR2: MNHEY, SVGAGI. V shed 5 bases and J shed 4 bases, with 11 bases lying between them. The CDR3 has 13 amino acids. In DNA form, the CDR3 reads TGTGCCAGCAGTAACCCGGGAGGCACTGAAGCTTTCTTT. Its translation: CASSNPGGTEAFF.

This sequence joins TRBV3-1 (or the pseudogene TRBV3-2) and TRBJ1-1, with a weak D call TRBD1 (6 bases). Germline V lookup: CDR1 LGHDT, CDR2 YNNKEL (reference sequence). Trimming left V 4 bases short and J 11 bases short, with 14 bases between. The CDR3 runs 12 residues. The CDR3 nucleotides are TGTGCCAGCAGCCGTTCGGGGGCCGAGGCTTTCTTT. The encoded protein is CASSRSGAEAFF.

The chain couples TRBV7-9 to TRBJ2-5; 11 bases agree with TRBD1. CDR3 length equals 15 residues. Germline CDR1 and CDR2: SEHNR and FQNEAQ (reference sequence). V was clipped by 2 bases and J by 2 bases; unmatched bases: 1. CDR3 bases: TGTGCCAGCAGCTTAAGGGACAGGGGGCAAGAGACCCAGTACTTC. Translation: CASSLRDRGQETQYF.

The V call is TRBV2, the J call TRBJ2-1, with TRBD2 identical over 8 bases. V trimming: 8 bases; J trimming: 6 bases; junction bases outside the gene matches: 9. The CDR3 extends over 14 amino acids. Germline CDR1 SNHLY, CDR2 FYNNEI. CDR3 loop: CASVEETSVNEQFF. CDR3 bases: TGTGCCAGCGTCGAGGAGACTAGCGTCAATGAGCAGTTCTTC.

The V and J genes are TRBV15 and TRBJ2-7; D may be TRBD1 or TRBD2 (5 bases each). V lost 3 bases and J lost 1, with 13 bases in between. Germline V gives CDR1 LNHNV, CDR2 YYDKDF (reference sequence). The CDR3 has 15 residues. CDR3: CATSRARGTSYEQYF. CDR3 bases: TGTGCCACCAGCAGGGCCCGGGGCACTTCCTACGAGCAGTACTTC.

The V gene is TRBV6-5, the J gene TRBJ1-1, with TRBD1 matching 7 bases. CDR3 length equals 15 residues. Per the germline V gene, CDR1 is MNHEY and CDR2 is SVGAGI. J gave up 6 bases and V 2 bases, and 9 bases lay outside the gene matches. CDR3 loop: CASSYPGGQRAEAFF. CDR3 in DNA: TGTGCCAGCAGTTACCCGGGGGGACAGAGGGCTGAAGCTTTCTTT.

V usage is TRBV28 and J usage is TRBJ1-1; 9 bases are shared with TRBD1. CDR1 and CDR2 (germline): MDHEN, SYDVKM. Unmatched junction bases numbered 13, after V lost 5 bases and J lost 6 bases. This CDR3 is 16 amino acids long. CDR3 loop: CASSPGQGSAWAEAFF. For the CDR3, the DNA is TGTGCCAGCAGTCCCGGACAGGGGAGCGCATGGGCTGAAGCTTTCTTT.

The genes are TRBV5-4 and TRBJ2-3; 8 positions match TRBD2. V shed 3 bases, J shed 1 base, and the junction held 7 bases outside the gene matches. The length of the CDR3 is 16 residues. Germline CDR1 reads SGHNT; CDR2 reads YYREEE (reference sequence). The CDR3 nucleotides are TGTGCCAGCAGCTCTACTAGCGGTAGACGCACAGATACGCAGTATTTT. Protein product: CASSSTSGRRTDTQYF.

The V gene is TRBV7-9, the J gene TRBJ2-7, with TRBD1 identical over 8 bases. The length of the CDR3 is 14 residues. J lost 5 bases, V lost 3 bases, and 6 bases had no gene match. The germline CDR1 and CDR2 sequences are SEHNR and FQNEAQ (reference sequence). DNA for the CDR3: TGTGCCAGCAGCTTCCCTGACAGGGGCCACGAGCAGTACTTC. It yields the protein CASSFPDRGHEQYF.

The chain combines TRBV7-3 with TRBJ2-2; D not resolved. Germline loops: CDR1 SGHTA, CDR2 FQGTGA. The CDR3 covers 15 residues. The V end was cut by 2 bases, the J end by 5 bases, with 12 bases between. CDR3: CASSLLGTGTGELFF. The CDR3 coding sequence is TGTGCCAGCAGCTTATTGGGAACCGGGACCGGGGAGCTGTTTTTT.

V and J are TRBV18 and TRBJ2-7, with D perhaps given as TRBD1 or TRBD2 (5 bases each). The CDR3 length is 14 residues. The V gene's germline CDR1 is KGHSH and CDR2 LQKENI. The V gene lost 0 bases and the J gene lost 2 bases, with 8 bases spanning the gap. The CDR3 nucleotides are TGTGCCAGCTCACCACCGGGACCTCCCTACGAGCAGTACTTC. The encoded protein is CASSPPGPPYEQYF. Complete variable domain (other parts from reference TRBV18 and TRBJ2-7): NAGVMQNPRHLVRRRGQEARLRCSPMKGHSHVYWYRQLPEEGLKFMVYLQKENIIDESGMPKERFSAEFPKEGPSILRIQQVVRGDSAAYFCASSPPGPPYEQYFGPGTRLTVT.

V gene TRBV5-4 combines with J gene TRBJ1-6, with 7 bases fitting TRBD1. J was trimmed by 6 bases and V by 4 bases; bases with no gene match: 7. Germline CDR1 is SGHNT and CDR2 is YYREEE (reference sequence). CDR3 length equals 15 residues. The CDR3 region is CASSDRQGGNSPLHF. DNA of the CDR3: TGTGCCAGCAGCGACAGACAGGGTGGTAATTCACCCCTCCACTTT.

This chain uses TRBV18 with TRBJ1-5, with D hard to call. Looked up from germline, CDR1 is KGHSH and CDR2 is LQKENI. V was trimmed by 2 bases and J by 5 bases, leaving 4 bases between them. The CDR3 has 12 residues. CDR3 protein: CASSPKDQPQHF. The CDR3 DNA is TGTGCCAGCTCACCAAAGGATCAGCCCCAGCATTTT.

This sequence joins TRBV27 and TRBJ1-4; D unclear. Trimming cost V 5 bases and J 5 bases, with 9 bases left between them. Germline CDR1 is MNHEY and CDR2 is SMNVEV (reference sequence). This CDR3 has 13 residues. The CDR3, as DNA: TGTGCCAGCAGTCTGAGGTTCAATGAAAAACTGTTTTTT. It is translated as CASSLRFNEKLFF.